This entry features one T cell receptor beta chain sequence. Trimming removed 3 bases from V and 0 bases from J, with 8 bases in between. The CDR3 totals 15 residues. The germline V gene has CDR1 SEHNR and CDR2 FQNEAQ (reference sequence). The sample comes from a study of human T cells and chemical hapten exposure. Noted time point: pre-sensitization, week 0. Treatment noted: therapeutic diphenylcyclopropenone sensitization with weekly scalp DPC. Each CDR3 protein is one row after TCRdb ran MiXCR on the RACE reads. The sample has 180,000 or so distinct CDR3 sequences, around 30% seen once. The sample was whole blood, taken in connection with sensitization to the hapten diphenylcyclopropenone (DPC). This TCR was sampled from a woman aged 25 to 39 with alopecia areata. Some clones in this sample may be carry-over from other donors' samples. The chain couples TRBV7-9 to TRBJ2-2; D remains ambiguous. The CDR3 here is CASSFFAANTGELFF. The CDR3 nucleotides read TGTGCCAGCAGCTTTTTCGCCGCGAACACCGGGGAGCTGTTTTTT.